This T cell receptor beta chain is drawn from a study of neurological immune-mediated disorders. Study conclusions and caveats: TCR-beta repertoires seemed private in all groups, with no expanded CDR3 amino acid sequences shared.

This clonotype was recorded at least ten times. The target antigen is unknown. Trimming pared 5 bases from V and 3 bases from J, leaving 25 bases between. This CDR3 comprises 18 residues. CDR1 and CDR2 (germline): SGHTA, FQGNSA. Time point here: technical triplicate 1. TCRdb processed the 5' RACE reads anew with MiXCR; each CDR3 protein has one entry. The table lists 25,000 or so distinct CDR3 sequences, 13% of them singletons. The sequenced material came from CD4+ T cells from blood. V and J are TRBV7-2 and TRBJ2-5; the D is unclear. This receptor was taken from a female donor with HTLV-1-associated myelopathy (HAM/TSP). The CDR3 region is CASSRRSTAFTIKETQYF. DNA for the CDR3: TGTGCCAGCAGCCGACGGTCTACAGCCTTTACAATTAAAGAGACCCAGTACTTC.